This entry is about one T cell receptor (beta chain). The record originates from a study of T-cell reconstitution after alpha-beta-depleted transplantation in children. TCRbeta library construction was performed incorporating unique molecular identifiers. TCRdb redid the calling of the PCR reads with MiXCR, one entry per CDR3 protein. The sample includes fewer than 400,000 distinct CDR3 sequences, about a fifth seen only once; the top ten take 3.8%. The CDR3 has 15 residues. Germline lookup yields CDR1 SEHNR and CDR2 FQNEAQ (reference sequence). V shed 4 bases, J shed 2 bases, and the junction held 8 bases outside the gene matches.

The sequencing here drew on PBMCs from the stem cell graft donor, taken from the stem cell graft. The receptor was derived from a human donor who donated a stem cell graft to a child with acute myeloid leukemia. The genes are TRBV7-9 and TRBJ2-7, with 7 positions matching TRBD1. CDR3 bases: TGTGCCAGCAGCTCCCCCCGACAGGGAACCTACGAGCAGTACTTC. Protein sequence: CASSSPRQGTYEQYF.